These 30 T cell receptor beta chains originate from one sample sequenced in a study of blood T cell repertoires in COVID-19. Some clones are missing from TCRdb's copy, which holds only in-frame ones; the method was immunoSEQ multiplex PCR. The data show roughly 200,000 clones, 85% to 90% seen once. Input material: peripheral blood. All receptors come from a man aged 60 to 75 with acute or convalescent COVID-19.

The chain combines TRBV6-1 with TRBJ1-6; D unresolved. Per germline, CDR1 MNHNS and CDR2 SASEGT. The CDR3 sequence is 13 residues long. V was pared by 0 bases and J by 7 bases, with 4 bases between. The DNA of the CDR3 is TGTGCCAGCAGTGAAGCTGAGAATTCACCCCTCCACTTT. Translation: CASSEAENSPLHF.

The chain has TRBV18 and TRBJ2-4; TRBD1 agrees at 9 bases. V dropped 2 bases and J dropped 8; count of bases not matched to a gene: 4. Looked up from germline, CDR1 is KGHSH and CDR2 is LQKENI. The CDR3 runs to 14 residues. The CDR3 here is CASSPAGQGYIQYF. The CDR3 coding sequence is TGTGCCAGCTCACCAGCGGGACAGGGATACATTCAGTACTTC.

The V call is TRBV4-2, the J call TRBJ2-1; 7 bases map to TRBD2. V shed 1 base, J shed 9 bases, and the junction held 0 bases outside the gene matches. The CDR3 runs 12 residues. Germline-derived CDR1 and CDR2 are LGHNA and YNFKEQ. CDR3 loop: CASSQGGGEQFF. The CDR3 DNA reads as TGTGCCAGCAGCCAAGGCGGGGGTGAGCAGTTCTTC.

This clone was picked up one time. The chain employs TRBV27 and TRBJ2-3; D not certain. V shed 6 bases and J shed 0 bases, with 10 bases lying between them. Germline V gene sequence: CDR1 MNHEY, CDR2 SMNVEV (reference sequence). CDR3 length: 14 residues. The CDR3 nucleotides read TGTGCCAGCAGGAACATTTATAGCACAGATACGCAGTATTTT. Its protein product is CASRNIYSTDTQYF.

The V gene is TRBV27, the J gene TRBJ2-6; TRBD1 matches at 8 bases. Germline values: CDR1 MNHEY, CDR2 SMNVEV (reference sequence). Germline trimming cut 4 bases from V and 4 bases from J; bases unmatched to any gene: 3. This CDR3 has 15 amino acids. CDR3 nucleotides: TGTGCCAGCAGTTCAGGGGGCGCGGGGGCCAACGTCCTGACTTTC. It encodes CASSSGGAGANVLTF.

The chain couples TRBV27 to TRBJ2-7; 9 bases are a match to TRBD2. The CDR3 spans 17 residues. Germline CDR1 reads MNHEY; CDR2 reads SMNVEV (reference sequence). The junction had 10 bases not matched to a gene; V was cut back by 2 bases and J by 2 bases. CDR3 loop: CASSLRSGGGGAYEQYF. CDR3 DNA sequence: TGTGCCAGCAGTTTAAGGTCGGGCGGGGGGGGTGCCTACGAGCAGTACTTC.

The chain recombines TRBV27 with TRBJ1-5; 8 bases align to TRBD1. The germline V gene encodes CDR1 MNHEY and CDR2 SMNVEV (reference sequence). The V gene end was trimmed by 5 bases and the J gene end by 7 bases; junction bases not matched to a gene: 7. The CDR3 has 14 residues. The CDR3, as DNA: TGTGCCAGCAGTGACACAGGGGGGTGGCAGCCCCAGCATTTT. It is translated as CASSDTGGWQPQHF.

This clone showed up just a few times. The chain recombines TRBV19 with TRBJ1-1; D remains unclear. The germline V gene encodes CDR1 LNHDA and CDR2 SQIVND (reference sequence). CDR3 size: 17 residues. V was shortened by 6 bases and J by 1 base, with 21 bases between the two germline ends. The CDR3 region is CASSIRERFAENTEAFF. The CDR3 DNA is TGTGCCAGTAGCATCCGGGAGCGGTTTGCAGAGAACACTGAAGCTTTCTTT.

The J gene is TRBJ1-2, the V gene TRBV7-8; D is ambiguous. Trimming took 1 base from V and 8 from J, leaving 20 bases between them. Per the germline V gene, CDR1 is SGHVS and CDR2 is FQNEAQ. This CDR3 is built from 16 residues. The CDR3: CASSLGSRLNPSGYTF. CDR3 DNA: TGTGCCAGCAGCTTAGGGAGCCGACTGAACCCATCGGGCTACACCTTC.

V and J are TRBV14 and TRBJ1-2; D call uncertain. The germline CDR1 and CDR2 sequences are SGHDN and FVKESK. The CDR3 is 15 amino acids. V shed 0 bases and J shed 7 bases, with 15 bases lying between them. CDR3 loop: CASSQDSAGRGGYTF. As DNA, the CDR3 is TGTGCCAGCAGCCAAGATTCGGCAGGCCGGGGTGGCTACACCTTC.

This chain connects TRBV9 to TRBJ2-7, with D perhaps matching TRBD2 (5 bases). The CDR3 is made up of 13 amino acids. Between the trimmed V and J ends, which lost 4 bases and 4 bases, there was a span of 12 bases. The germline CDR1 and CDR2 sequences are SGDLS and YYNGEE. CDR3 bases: TGTGCCAGCAGCCCCCCCGGGAAGTACGAGCAGTACTTC. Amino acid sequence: CASSPPGKYEQYF.

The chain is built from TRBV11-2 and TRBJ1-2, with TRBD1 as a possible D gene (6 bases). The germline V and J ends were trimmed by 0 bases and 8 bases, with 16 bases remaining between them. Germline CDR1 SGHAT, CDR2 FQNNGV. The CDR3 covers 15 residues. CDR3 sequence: CASSLEEGGWEGYTF. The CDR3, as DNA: TGTGCCAGCAGCTTAGAAGAAGGGGGTTGGGAAGGCTACACCTTC.

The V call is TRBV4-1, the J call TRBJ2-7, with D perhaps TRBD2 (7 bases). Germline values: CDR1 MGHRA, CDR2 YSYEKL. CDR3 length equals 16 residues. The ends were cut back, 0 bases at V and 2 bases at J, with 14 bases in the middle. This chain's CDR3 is CASSQDGGGDAYEQYF. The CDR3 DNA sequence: TGCGCCAGCAGCCAAGACGGCGGGGGCGATGCCTACGAGCAGTACTTC.

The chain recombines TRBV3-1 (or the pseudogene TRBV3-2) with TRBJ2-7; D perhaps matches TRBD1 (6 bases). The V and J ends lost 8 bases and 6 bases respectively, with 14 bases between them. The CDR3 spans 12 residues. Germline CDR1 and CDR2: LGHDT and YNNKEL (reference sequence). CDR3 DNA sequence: TGTGCCAGCGGGTTGGACAGATTCGAGCAGTACTTC. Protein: CASGLDRFEQYF.

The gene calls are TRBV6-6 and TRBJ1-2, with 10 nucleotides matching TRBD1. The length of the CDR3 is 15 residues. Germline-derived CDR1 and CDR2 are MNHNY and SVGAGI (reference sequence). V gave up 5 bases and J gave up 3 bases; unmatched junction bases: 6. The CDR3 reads CASSEDRGLYYGYTF. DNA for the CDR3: TGTGCCAGCAGTGAGGACAGGGGGTTATACTATGGCTACACCTTC.

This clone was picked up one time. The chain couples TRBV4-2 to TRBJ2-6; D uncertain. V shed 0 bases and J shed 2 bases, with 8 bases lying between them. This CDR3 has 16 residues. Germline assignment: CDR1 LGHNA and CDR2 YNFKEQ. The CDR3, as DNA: TGTGCCAGCAGCCAAGACACGGTAGCTGGGGCCAACGTCCTGACTTTC. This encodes CASSQDTVAGANVLTF.

CDR3 sequence reads: CASSLVDRAYEQYF. The CDR3 DNA is TGTGCCAGCAGCTTAGTAGACAGAGCCTACGAGCAGTACTTC. The chain recombines TRBV11-2 with TRBJ2-7; perhaps TRBD1 as D (5 bases). The CDR3 totals 14 residues. Germline V gene data show CDR1 as SGHAT and CDR2 as FQNNGV. Trimming cost V 1 base and J 2 bases, with 9 bases left between them.

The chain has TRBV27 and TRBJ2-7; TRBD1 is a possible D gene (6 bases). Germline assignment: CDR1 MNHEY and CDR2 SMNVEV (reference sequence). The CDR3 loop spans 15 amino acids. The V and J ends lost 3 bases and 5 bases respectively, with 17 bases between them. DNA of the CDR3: TGTGCCAGCAGTTTGTTCGGGACATGGTTCGACGAGCAGTACTTC. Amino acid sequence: CASSLFGTWFDEQYF.

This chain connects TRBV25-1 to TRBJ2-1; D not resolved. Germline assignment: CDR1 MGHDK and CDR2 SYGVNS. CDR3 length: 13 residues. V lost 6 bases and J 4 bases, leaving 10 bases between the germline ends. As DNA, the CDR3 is TGTGCCAGCAGACCCGACAAATACAATGAGCAGTTCTTC. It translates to CASRPDKYNEQFF.

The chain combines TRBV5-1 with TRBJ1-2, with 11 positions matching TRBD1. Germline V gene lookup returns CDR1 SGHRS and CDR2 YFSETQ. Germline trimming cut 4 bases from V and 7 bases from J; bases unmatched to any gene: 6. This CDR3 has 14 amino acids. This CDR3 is CASSRDRGTGGYTF. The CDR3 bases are TGCGCCAGCAGCCGGGACAGGGGGACAGGTGGCTACACCTTC.

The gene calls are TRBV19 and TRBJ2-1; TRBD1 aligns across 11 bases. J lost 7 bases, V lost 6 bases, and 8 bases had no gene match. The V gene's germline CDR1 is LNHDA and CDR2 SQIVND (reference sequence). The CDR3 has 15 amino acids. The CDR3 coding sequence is TGTGCCAGTAGCCTAGGACAGGGGGCACGAAATGAGCAGTTCTTC. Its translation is CASSLGQGARNEQFF.

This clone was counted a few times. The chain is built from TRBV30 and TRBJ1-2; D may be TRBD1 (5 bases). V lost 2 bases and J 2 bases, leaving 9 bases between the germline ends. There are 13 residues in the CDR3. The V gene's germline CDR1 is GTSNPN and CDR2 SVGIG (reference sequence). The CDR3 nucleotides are TGTGCCTGGAGTTCTAACAGGAACTATGGCTACACCTTC. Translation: CAWSSNRNYGYTF.

Here the CDR3 DNA reads TGTGCTAGTGCCCCGGGGGAGGGGCGGCTAGAGACCCAGTACTTC. Translated, it gives CASAPGEGRLETQYF. This chain connects TRBV12-5 to TRBJ2-5; 7 bases are shared with TRBD2. CDR3 length: 15 amino acids. V lost 7 bases, J lost 4 bases, and 12 bases stayed unmatched. Germline V gene data show CDR1 as LGHNT and CDR2 as FRNRAP.

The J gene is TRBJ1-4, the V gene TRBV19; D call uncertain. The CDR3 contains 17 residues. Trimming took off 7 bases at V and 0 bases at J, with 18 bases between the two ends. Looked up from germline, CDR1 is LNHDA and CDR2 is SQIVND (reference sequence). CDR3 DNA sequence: TGTGCCAGTACCAAGGCTTGGGCTACTGCAACTAATGAAAAACTGTTTTTT. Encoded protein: CASTKAWATATNEKLFF.

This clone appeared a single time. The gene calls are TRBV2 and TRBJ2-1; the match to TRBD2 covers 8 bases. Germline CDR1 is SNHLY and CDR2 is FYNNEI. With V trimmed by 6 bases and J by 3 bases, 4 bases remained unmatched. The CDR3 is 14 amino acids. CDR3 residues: CASRGGGIYNEQFF. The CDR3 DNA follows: TGTGCCAGCAGGGGCGGGGGGATCTACAATGAGCAGTTCTTC. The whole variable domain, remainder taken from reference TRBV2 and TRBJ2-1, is EPEVTQTPSHQVTQMGQEVILRCVPISNHLYFYWYRQILGQKVEFLVSFYNNEISEKSEIFDDQFSVERPDGSNFTLKIRSTKLEDSAMYFCASRGGGIYNEQFFGPGTRLTVL.

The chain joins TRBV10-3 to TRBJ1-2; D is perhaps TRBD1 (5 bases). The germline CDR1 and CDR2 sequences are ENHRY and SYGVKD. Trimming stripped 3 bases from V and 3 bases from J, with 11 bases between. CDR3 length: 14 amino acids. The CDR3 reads CAISDGALDYGYTF. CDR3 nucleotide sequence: TGTGCCATCAGTGATGGGGCGCTGGACTATGGCTACACCTTC.

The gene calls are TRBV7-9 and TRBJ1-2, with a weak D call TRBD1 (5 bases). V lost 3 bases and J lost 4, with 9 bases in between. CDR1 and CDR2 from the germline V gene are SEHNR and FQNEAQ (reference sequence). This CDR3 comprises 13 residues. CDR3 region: CASSFRGGYGYTF. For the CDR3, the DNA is TGTGCCAGCAGCTTCCGGGGGGGCTATGGCTACACCTTC.

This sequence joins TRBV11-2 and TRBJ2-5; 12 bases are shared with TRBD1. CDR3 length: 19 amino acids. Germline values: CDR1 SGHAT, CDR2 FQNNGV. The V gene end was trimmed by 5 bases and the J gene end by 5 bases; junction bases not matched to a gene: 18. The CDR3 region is CASSVPPPGDRGRGETQYF. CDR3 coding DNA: TGTGCCAGCAGCGTACCCCCACCCGGGGACAGGGGGCGCGGGGAGACCCAGTACTTC. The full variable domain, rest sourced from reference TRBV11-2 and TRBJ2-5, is EAGVAQSPRYKIIEKRQSVAFWCNPISGHATLYWYQQILGQGPKLLIQFQNNGVVDDSQLPKDRFSAERLKGVDSTLKIQPAKLEDSAVYLCASSVPPPGDRGRGETQYFGPGTRLLVL.

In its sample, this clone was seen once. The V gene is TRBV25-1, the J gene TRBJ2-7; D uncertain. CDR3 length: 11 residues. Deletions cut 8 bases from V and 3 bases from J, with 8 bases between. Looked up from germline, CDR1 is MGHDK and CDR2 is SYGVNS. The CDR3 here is CASGDFYEQYF. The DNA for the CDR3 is TGTGCCAGCGGAGACTTCTACGAGCAGTACTTC.

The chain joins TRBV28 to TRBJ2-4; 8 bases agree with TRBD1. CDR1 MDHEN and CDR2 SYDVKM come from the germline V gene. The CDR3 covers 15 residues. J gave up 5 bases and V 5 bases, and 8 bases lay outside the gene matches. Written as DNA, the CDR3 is TGTGCCAGCAGTCCCGCGACAGGGGTGGAAAACATTCAGTACTTC. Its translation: CASSPATGVENIQYF.